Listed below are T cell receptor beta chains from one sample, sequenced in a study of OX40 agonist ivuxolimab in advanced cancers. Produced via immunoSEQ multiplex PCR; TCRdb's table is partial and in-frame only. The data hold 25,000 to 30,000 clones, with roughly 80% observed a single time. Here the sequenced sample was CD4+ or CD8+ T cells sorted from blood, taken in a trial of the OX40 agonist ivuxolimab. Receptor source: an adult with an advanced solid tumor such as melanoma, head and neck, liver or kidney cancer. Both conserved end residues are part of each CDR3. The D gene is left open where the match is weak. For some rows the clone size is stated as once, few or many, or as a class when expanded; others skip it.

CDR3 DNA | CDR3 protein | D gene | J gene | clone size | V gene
TGTGCCAGCATCATTGAGAATGAGCAGTTCTTC | CASIIENEQFF | . | TRBJ2-1 | . | TRBV2
TGTGCCAGCACAGGGGGAACCGGGGAGCTGTTTTTT | CASTGGTGELFF | TRBD1 | TRBJ2-2 | . | TRBV7-8
TGTGCCAGCAGTTTATCAGGGACTCTCAGCACAGATACGCAGTATTTT | CASSLSGTLSTDTQYF | . | TRBJ2-3 | . | TRBV27
TGTGCCAGCAGCTTGGAAGGGTACTTTCCCTACGAGCAGTACTTC | CASSLEGYFPYEQYF | . | TRBJ2-7 | once | TRBV5-8
TGTGCGTTTATCCAGGCGGGCTCCTACGAGCAGTACTTC | CAFIQAGSYEQYF | . | TRBJ2-7 | . | TRBV7-9
TGTGCTAGTGGACCTGACAGCACAGATACGCAGTATTTT | CASGPDSTDTQYF | . | TRBJ2-3 | . | TRBV12-5
TGTGCCAGCAGTTACGGGGACTCCTACAATGAGCAGTTCTTC | CASSYGDSYNEQFF | . | TRBJ2-1 | . | TRBV6-5
TGTGCCAGCAGCACAACAGGGGCCAATGAAAAACTGTTTTTT | CASSTTGANEKLFF | TRBD1 | TRBJ1-4 | . | TRBV7-9
TGTGCCAGCAGCCCCAGTGTGACCATACCCCACGAGCAGTACTTC | CASSPSVTIPHEQYF | . | TRBJ2-7 | . | TRBV14
TGTGCCAGCAGCCAAGGGACTTCGCCCTACGAGCAGTACTTC | CASSQGTSPYEQYF | . | TRBJ2-7 | once | TRBV5-4
TGTGCCAGCAGCGTAGGTTATCAGAATGAGCAGTTCTTC | CASSVGYQNEQFF | . | TRBJ2-1 | . | TRBV9
TGTGCCAGCAGCACCCCCGGGACTAGCGGGGGGAACACCGGGGAGCTGTTTTTT | CASSTPGTSGGNTGELFF | TRBD2 | TRBJ2-2 | . | TRBV9
TGCGCCAGCAGCTGGCGGCGCACAGATACGCAGTATTTT | CASSWRRTDTQYF | . | TRBJ2-3 | . | TRBV5-1
TGTGCCAGCAGCGTAGAGAAAGGGGGCCTTCTAAACACCGGGGAGCTGTTTTTT | CASSVEKGGLLNTGELFF | TRBD1 | TRBJ2-2 | . | TRBV9
TGTGCCAGCAGTTATATGGAATCCTATGGCTACACCTTC | CASSYMESYGYTF | . | TRBJ1-2 | . | TRBV6-5
TGTGCCAGCAGCTCCCGGACTAGCGTCTCCTACAATGAGCAGTTCTTC | CASSSRTSVSYNEQFF | TRBD2 | TRBJ2-1 | . | TRBV5-8
TGTGCCAGCTCACCCACCGGGACCACGGGAGGCAATGAGCAGTTCTTC | CASSPTGTTGGNEQFF | TRBD2 | TRBJ2-1 | . | TRBV18
TGTGCCAGCAGGGAACAGGGACCTGCCTACGAGCAGTACTTC | CASREQGPAYEQYF | . | TRBJ2-7 | . | TRBV28
TGCGCCAGCAGCCGGGGTCGAACCTACGAGCAGTACTTC | CASSRGRTYEQYF | . | TRBJ2-7 | . | TRBV4-1